The 27 T cell receptor beta chains in this list originate from one sample, sequenced in a study of cytomegalovirus exposure and HLA in healthy donors. Generated by immunoSEQ multiplex PCR, the TCRdb table keeps only in-frame clones and is missing some. The sample holds 200,000 to 250,000 clones, roughly 87% seen once. Material: PBMCs. These receptors came from a young woman in good health and CMV-seropositive.

The genes are TRBV14 and TRBJ1-5; perhaps TRBD1 as D (5 bases). V was pared by 4 bases and J by 3 bases, with 7 bases between. The CDR3 spans 13 residues. Looked up from germline, CDR1 is SGHDN and CDR2 is FVKESK. CDR3 in DNA: TGTGCCAGCAGCCTGACAGTCAATCAGCCCCAGCATTTT. As protein: CASSLTVNQPQHF.

V is TRBV5-6 and J is TRBJ1-5; D uncertain. This CDR3 comprises 15 residues. CDR1 is SGHDT and CDR2 is YYEEEE in the germline V gene. Trimming took off 1 base at V and 2 bases at J, with 10 bases between the two ends. In DNA, the CDR3 is TGTGCCAGCAGCTTGAATCCGCAGGGCAATCAGCCCCAGCATTTT. It specifies CASSLNPQGNQPQHF.

The chain uses TRBV7-6 and TRBJ2-7, with 12 nucleotides matching TRBD2. CDR1 and CDR2 (germline): SGHVS, FNYEAQ. V gave up 4 bases and J gave up 0 bases; unmatched junction bases: 1. This CDR3 is built from 15 residues. The CDR3 bases are TGTGCCAGCAGCTCGACTAGCGGGAGCTCCTACGAGCAGTACTTC. This sequence encodes CASSSTSGSSYEQYF. Full variable domain (outside the CDR3, taken from reference TRBV7-6 and TRBJ2-7): GAGVSQSPRYKVTKRGQDVALRCDPISGHVSLYWYRQALGQGPEFLTYFNYEAQQDKSGLPNDRFSAERPEGSISTLTIQRTEQRDSAMYRCASSSTSGSSYEQYFGPGTRLTVT.

This clone was seen just once. V usage is TRBV6-6 and J usage is TRBJ1-1, with 7 bases aligning to TRBD1. The CDR3 is 14 residues long. Germline trimming cut 5 bases from V and 1 base from J; bases unmatched to any gene: 4. The V gene's germline CDR1 is MNHNY and CDR2 SVGAGI (reference sequence). This CDR3 is CASSLTGTNTEAFF. The CDR3 region has the DNA TGTGCCAGCAGTCTGACAGGGACGAACACTGAAGCTTTCTTT.

V usage is TRBV7-8 and J usage is TRBJ2-7; 8 bases agree with TRBD1. Looked up from germline, CDR1 is SGHVS and CDR2 is FQNEAQ. The J segment lost 4 bases and the V segment lost 2 bases, leaving 4 bases of the junction unmatched. CDR3 length equals 14 residues. CDR3 sequence: CASSLQGAGYEQYF. CDR3 DNA sequence: TGTGCCAGCAGCTTACAGGGGGCCGGGTACGAGCAGTACTTC.

V usage is TRBV7-9 and J usage is TRBJ1-5; the D is unclear. The CDR3 consists of 14 residues. V dropped 5 bases and J dropped 2 bases, with 10 bases sitting between them. From germline, CDR1 is SEHNR and CDR2 FQNEAQ (reference sequence). CDR3 sequence (DNA): TGTGCCAGCAGCGAGTTGAGGGGCAATCAGCCCCAGCATTTT. Amino acid sequence: CASSELRGNQPQHF. The full variable domain, completed using reference TRBV7-9 and TRBJ1-5, is DTGVSQNPRHKITKRGQNVTFRCDPISEHNRLYWYRQTLGQGPEFLTYFQNEAQLEKSRLLSDRFSAERPKGSFSTLEIQRTEQGDSAMYLCASSELRGNQPQHFGDGTRLSIL.

Remarks on this clone: This clone may be a read error of a much larger clone one base away. Distinct nucleotide sequences in the sample also encode this CDR3. This chain links TRBV7-9 with TRBJ1-1; D is uncertain. The CDR3 length is 13 residues. Germline assignment: CDR1 SEHNR and CDR2 FQNEAQ (reference sequence). CDR3 sequence (DNA): TGTGCTAGCAGGCCGCTAGGTTTGGCTGAAGCTTTCTTT. It translates to CASRPLGLAEAFF.

This chain uses TRBV18 with TRBJ1-2; no firm D call. Trimming pared 10 bases from V and 1 base from J, leaving 10 bases between. The CDR3 runs 12 residues. Germline-derived CDR1 and CDR2 are KGHSH and LQKENI. The CDR3 nucleotides are TGTGCCACCGGGTGGATTAACTATGGCTACACCTTC. Amino acid sequence: CATGWINYGYTF.

This clone was picked up one time. The V call is TRBV5-5, the J call TRBJ1-3, with D unclear. V shed 1 base and J shed 3 bases, with 8 bases lying between them. Germline V gene sequence: CDR1 SGHKS, CDR2 YYEKEE (reference sequence). The CDR3 totals 14 residues. The CDR3 bases are TGTGCCAGCAGCTTGTGGCCGGGTGGAAACACCATATATTTT. This gives the protein CASSLWPGGNTIYF.

The CDR3 protein is CASSKPVQPLRGFSNQPQHF. CDR3 sequence (DNA): TGCGCCAGCAGTAAACCAGTCCAACCTCTCAGGGGCTTTAGCAATCAGCCCCAGCATTTT. V and J are TRBV23-1 and TRBJ1-5; tentatively, D is TRBD1 (6 bases). TRBV23-1 is flagged as an ORF with uncertain function. V lost 5 bases to trimming and J lost 0 bases, with 26 bases between them. This CDR3 is 20 amino acids long.

The CDR3 bases are TGCGCCAGCAGTGGTCGTTTGGGGCTAGCGCAGAGTATAAACACAGATACGCAGTATTTT. The encoded protein is CASSGRLGLAQSINTDTQYF. This rearrangement joins TRBV10-2 to TRBJ2-3; D possibly corresponds to TRBD2 (6 bases). Germline V lookup: CDR1 WSHSY, CDR2 SAAADI. The length of the CDR3 is 20 residues. The V and J ends lost 4 bases and 2 bases respectively, with 28 bases between them.

This clone has only one observation. The chain carries TRBV11-1 and TRBJ1-2, with 7 bases lining up with TRBD1. The length of the CDR3 is 15 residues. J gave up 6 bases and V 5 bases, and 12 bases lay outside the gene matches. Germline lookup yields CDR1 SGHAT and CDR2 FQDESV (reference sequence). DNA of the CDR3: TGTGCCAGCAGCCTTCTGACAGGGCTGGGTGATGGCTACACCTTC. Protein sequence: CASSLLTGLGDGYTF.

This clone was seen only once. V is TRBV5-4 and J is TRBJ2-5; 7 positions match TRBD2. V shed 4 bases, J shed 1 base, and the junction held 7 bases outside the gene matches. The CDR3 consists of 15 residues. Germline V gives CDR1 SGHNT, CDR2 YYREEE (reference sequence). In DNA, the CDR3 is TGTGCCAGCAGCCTGGGGGGGGGACCCCAAGAGACCCAGTACTTC. This codes for CASSLGGGPQETQYF.

The chain recombines TRBV19 with TRBJ1-2; tentatively, D is TRBD1 (6 bases). Germline V gene sequence: CDR1 LNHDA, CDR2 SQIVND (reference sequence). Trimming removed 5 bases from V and 8 bases from J, with 30 bases in between. CDR3 length: 18 amino acids. The CDR3 DNA reads as TGTGCCAGTAGTCACTCAAGGTCCCTTAAACAGGGCCGGGACGGCTACACCTTC. Encoded protein: CASSHSRSLKQGRDGYTF.

The chain uses TRBV7-2 and TRBJ2-7; no definite D call. Trimming removed 1 base from V and 6 bases from J, with 13 bases in between. The germline CDR1 and CDR2 sequences are SGHTA and FQGNSA. The CDR3 consists of 14 residues. CDR3 sequence (DNA): TGTGCCAGCAGCTTAGGTATCGGAGTCCGCGAGCAGTACTTC. Amino acids: CASSLGIGVREQYF.

The CDR3 loop is CASSPVRTGLYSNQPQHF. The CDR3 DNA is TGTGCCAGCAGCCCAGTCCGGACAGGGCTCTATAGCAATCAGCCCCAGCATTTT. V is TRBV7-8 and J is TRBJ1-5, with TRBD1 matching over 8 bases. Looked up from germline, CDR1 is SGHVS and CDR2 is FQNEAQ. V trimming: 5 bases; J trimming: 0 bases; junction bases outside the gene matches: 12. The CDR3 covers 18 residues.

The chain carries TRBV6-1 and TRBJ1-1; D perhaps matches TRBD1 (5 bases). V gave up 3 bases and J gave up 1 base, with 9 bases separating them. The CDR3 spans 14 residues. Germline lookup yields CDR1 MNHNS and CDR2 SASEGT. In DNA form, the CDR3 reads TGTGCCAGCAGTGAGGGGCCGGGGAACACTGAAGCTTTCTTT. Encoded protein: CASSEGPGNTEAFF.

This clone has just one count. This sequence joins TRBV4-1 and TRBJ2-1, with 12 bases aligning to TRBD2. Germline V gives CDR1 MGHRA, CDR2 YSYEKL. The CDR3 covers 22 residues. V gave up 0 bases and J gave up 4 bases; unmatched junction bases: 19. CDR3 loop: CASSQESSGRASWSSKYNEQFF. For the CDR3, the DNA is TGCGCCAGCAGCCAAGAGTCTAGCGGGAGGGCCAGTTGGAGTTCGAAGTACAATGAGCAGTTCTTC.

The J gene is TRBJ2-7, the V gene TRBV7-2, with TRBD1 identical over 9 bases. J gave up 3 bases and V 5 bases, and 8 bases lay outside the gene matches. The CDR3 extends over 15 amino acids. The V gene's germline CDR1 is SGHTA and CDR2 FQGNSA. The chain's CDR3 is CASSTFRDRDYEQYF. The CDR3 nucleotides read TGTGCCAGCAGCACTTTCCGGGACAGGGACTACGAGCAGTACTTC.

The chain combines TRBV2 with TRBJ2-5; 8 bases fit TRBD1. J lost 2 bases, V lost 5 bases, and 1 base had no gene match. This CDR3 has 13 amino acids. Germline loops: CDR1 SNHLY, CDR2 FYNNEI. The CDR3 loop is CASSRDRQETQYF. CDR3 nucleotide sequence: TGTGCCAGCAGTCGGGACAGGCAAGAGACCCAGTACTTC.

This clone turned up a few times. The gene calls are TRBV11-2 and TRBJ2-1; 9 bases align to TRBD2. The germline V gene encodes CDR1 SGHAT and CDR2 FQNNGV. CDR3 length: 16 residues. The J segment lost 7 bases and the V segment lost 5 bases, leaving 12 bases of the junction unmatched. CDR3 nucleotide sequence: TGTGCCAGCAGCCCAGAGGGCCTAGCGGGAAGGAATGAGCAGTTCTTC. As protein: CASSPEGLAGRNEQFF.

This chain uses TRBV30 with TRBJ2-7; 9 positions match TRBD1. This CDR3 region has 13 residues. CDR1 is GTSNPN, CDR2 SVGIG, per germline (reference sequence). V shed 5 bases, J shed 3 bases, and the junction held 5 bases outside the gene matches. In nucleotides, the CDR3 is TGTGCCTGGGCCCTGGGACAGGGCTACGAGCAGTACTTC. It is translated as CAWALGQGYEQYF.

CDR3 residues: CASSVIRSGTLNTEAFF. As DNA, the CDR3 is TGTGCCAGCAGCGTAATACGGTCAGGGACTCTCAACACTGAAGCTTTCTTT. The chain links TRBV7-6 to TRBJ1-1; the D gene is possibly TRBD1 (5 bases). V lost 5 bases and J 2 bases, leaving 21 bases between the germline ends. CDR3 size: 17 residues. The germline V gene encodes CDR1 SGHVS and CDR2 FNYEAQ.

The CDR3 bases are TGTGCCAGCATGCCAGGGATCAGAACTGAAGCTTTCTTT. As protein: CASMPGIRTEAFF. The chain joins TRBV6-5 to TRBJ1-1; maybe TRBD1 (5 bases). CDR3 length: 13 residues. Germline V CDR1 and CDR2: MNHEY, SVGAGI. V dropped 7 bases and J dropped 5 bases, with 14 bases sitting between them.

This clone occurred once. The chain joins TRBV5-1 to TRBJ1-2, with D possibly being TRBD1 (5 bases). V was trimmed by 2 bases and J by 0 bases, leaving 8 bases between them. The germline CDR1 and CDR2 sequences are SGHRS and YFSETQ. CDR3 length equals 14 residues. DNA of the CDR3: TGCGCCAGCAGCTTCAGGGTAGCTAACTATGGCTACACCTTC. Translation: CASSFRVANYGYTF.

This clone was observed a single time. The chain is built from TRBV27 and TRBJ2-6; 7 nucleotides agree with TRBD2. With 5 bases clipped from V and 4 bases from J, the junction kept 17 bases outside the gene matches. This CDR3 region has 19 residues. From germline, CDR1 is MNHEY and CDR2 SMNVEV (reference sequence). The CDR3 loop reads CASSPIPRAGVSGANVLTF. DNA for the CDR3: TGTGCCAGCAGTCCAATCCCTCGGGCGGGGGTTTCGGGGGCCAACGTCCTGACTTTC.

The chain is built from TRBV18 and TRBJ2-7; possible D gene TRBD1, 6 bases. The CDR3 extends over 14 amino acids. V shed 2 bases and J shed 3 bases, with 11 bases lying between them. The germline gives CDR1 KGHSH, CDR2 LQKENI. The CDR3 sequence is CASSPLGQLYEQYF. CDR3 nucleotide sequence: TGTGCCAGCTCACCATTAGGACAGCTCTACGAGCAGTACTTC.